This T cell receptor beta chain appears in the sequencing data of a study of neurological immune-mediated disorders. Time point specified: longitudinal time-point 2. CDR3 length: 17 amino acids. Germline V gives CDR1 MNHEY, CDR2 SMNVEV (reference sequence). Losses at the gene ends were 10 bases for V and 4 bases for J; bases not matched to a gene: 16. Using its own MiXCR run on the 5' RACE reads, TCRdb lists one record per CDR3 protein. Of some 60,000 distinct CDR3 sequences listed, around a tenth are singletons. The source is a man younger than 40 in good health. Sample: PBMCs. The chain joins TRBV27 to TRBJ2-2, with 9 nucleotides matching TRBD1. The CDR3 region has the DNA TGTGCCAACAAACCACCTGGACAGGGGACGTCCACCGGGGAGCTGTTTTTT. Protein: CANKPPGQGTSTGELFF.